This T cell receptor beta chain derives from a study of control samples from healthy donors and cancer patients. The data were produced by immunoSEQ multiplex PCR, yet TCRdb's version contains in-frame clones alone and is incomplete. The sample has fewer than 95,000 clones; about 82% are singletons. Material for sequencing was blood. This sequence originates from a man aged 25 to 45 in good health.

The CDR3 loop is CASSPWPSPEAEQYF. CDR3 nucleotide sequence: TGTGCCAGCTCACCCTGGCCTTCTCCGGAGGCCGAGCAGTACTTC. The V gene is TRBV18, the J gene TRBJ2-7, with D perhaps matching TRBD2 (5 bases). Trimming removed 3 bases from V and 6 bases from J, with 18 bases in between. The CDR3 length is 15 residues. Germline V gene lookup returns CDR1 KGHSH and CDR2 LQKENI.